Shown below are 23 T cell receptor beta chains from a single sample sequenced in a study of blood T cell repertoires in COVID-19. Data came from immunoSEQ multiplex PCR; TCRdb stores just in-frame clones and leaves some out. The sample carries about 150,000 clones, 70% to 90% recorded once. Material: PBMCs or T cells enriched from blood (not recorded which). All receptors come from a man aged 50 or older who had recovered from COVID-19.

This clone came up once. This sequence joins TRBV6-2 or TRBV6-3 and TRBJ2-1; a possible D gene is TRBD2 (5 bases). Trimming left V 2 bases short and J 0 bases short, with 5 bases between. The CDR3 runs 14 residues. Germline V lookup: CDR1 MNHEY, CDR2 SVGEGT. CDR3 in DNA: TGTGCCAGCAGTTACGGGAGCTCCTACAATGAGCAGTTCTTC. This translates into CASSYGSSYNEQFF.

The chain links TRBV19 to TRBJ1-4; D may be TRBD1 (5 bases). The V and J ends lost 4 bases and 7 bases respectively, with 10 bases between them. Germline V CDR1 and CDR2: LNHDA, SQIVND (reference sequence). This CDR3 contains 13 residues. The CDR3 is CASSTDQGEKLFF. DNA of the CDR3: TGTGCCAGTAGTACGGACCAGGGTGAAAAACTGTTTTTT.

This clone has a handful of counts. V gene TRBV27 combines with J gene TRBJ2-1; 8 bases agree with TRBD1. CDR3 length: 15 amino acids. After removal of 6 bases from V and 8 bases from J, the junction contained 12 bases not matched to a gene. Germline V CDR1 and CDR2: MNHEY, SMNVEV (reference sequence). CDR3 sequence (DNA): TGTGCCAGCAGGGACCGGGACAGGCCTCTGGATGAGCAGTTCTTC. Its translation: CASRDRDRPLDEQFF.

The chain links TRBV19 to TRBJ1-5; TRBD1 is a possible D gene (6 bases). CDR3 length: 14 amino acids. Trimming removed 6 bases from V and 6 bases from J, with 15 bases in between. Germline V gene sequence: CDR1 LNHDA, CDR2 SQIVND (reference sequence). The CDR3 is CASSLRGGSQPQHF. CDR3 nucleotides: TGTGCCAGTAGCCTCAGGGGTGGTAGTCAGCCCCAGCATTTT.

The V gene is TRBV9, the J gene TRBJ2-1, with D possibly being TRBD2 (5 bases). The germline V gene encodes CDR1 SGDLS and CDR2 YYNGEE. V was cut by 3 bases and J by 1 base, with 8 bases left in between. The CDR3 is 14 residues long. The CDR3 is CASSEGSSYNEQFF. CDR3 nucleotides: TGTGCCAGCAGCGAAGGGAGTTCCTACAATGAGCAGTTCTTC.

V gene TRBV5-6 combines with J gene TRBJ2-7; D is undetermined. Germline V CDR1 and CDR2: SGHDT, YYEEEE. V lost 4 bases and J 1 base, leaving 3 bases between the germline ends. The CDR3 consists of 11 residues. The CDR3: CASSRSYEQYF. The CDR3 nucleotides read TGTGCCAGCAGCCGGTCCTACGAGCAGTACTTC.

The chain combines TRBV30 with TRBJ1-5; possible D gene TRBD1, 6 bases. The CDR3 has 15 amino acids. In germline, CDR1 is GTSNPN, CDR2 SVGIG (reference sequence). V lost 4 bases and J 1 base, leaving 14 bases between the germline ends. The DNA of the CDR3 is TGTGCCTGGAAAATAGGGGGACCCAGCAATCAGCCCCAGCATTTT. Translated, it gives CAWKIGGPSNQPQHF.

V is TRBV11-2 and J is TRBJ2-3, with 14 bases aligning to TRBD2. This CDR3 comprises 18 residues. The germline V gene has CDR1 SGHAT and CDR2 FQNNGV. J gave up 0 bases and V 5 bases, and 7 bases lay outside the gene matches. CDR3 nucleotide sequence: TGTGCCAGCAGCCACGGACTAGCGGGGGGCCGTAGCACAGATACGCAGTATTTT. It encodes CASSHGLAGGRSTDTQYF. Supplemented by reference TRBV11-2 and TRBJ2-3, the full variable domain reads EAGVAQSPRYKIIEKRQSVAFWCNPISGHATLYWYQQILGQGPKLLIQFQNNGVVDDSQLPKDRFSAERLKGVDSTLKIQPAKLEDSAVYLCASSHGLAGGRSTDTQYFGPGTRLTVL.

This clone was counted between two and nine times. V usage is TRBV5-1 and J usage is TRBJ2-7, with D perhaps matching TRBD1 (5 bases). Trimming pared 0 bases from V and 2 bases from J, leaving 15 bases between. The CDR3 extends over 16 amino acids. Germline V CDR1 and CDR2: SGHRS, YFSETQ. CDR3 in amino acids: CASSLGQHSYTYEQYF. The DNA of the CDR3 is TGCGCCAGCAGCTTGGGACAGCACTCTTATACCTACGAGCAGTACTTC.

The chain joins TRBV14 to TRBJ2-2; a weak D match, TRBD1 (5 bases). This CDR3 has 13 residues. Germline CDR1 and CDR2: SGHDN and FVKESK. V was clipped by 6 bases and J by 6 bases, with 11 bases between them. CDR3 amino acids: CASRKRGAGELFF. The CDR3 region has the DNA TGTGCCAGCAGGAAAAGGGGTGCCGGGGAGCTGTTTTTT.

The rearrangement uses TRBV28 and TRBJ1-4; 7 bases align to TRBD1. This CDR3 spans 14 amino acids. Germline CDR1 is MDHEN and CDR2 is SYDVKM. V lost 6 bases and J lost 5; bases outside the gene matches: 6. The CDR3 DNA follows: TGTGCCAGCAGAGTCCCGGGACAGAATGAAAAACTGTTTTTT. Translating gives CASRVPGQNEKLFF.

V usage is TRBV6-4 and J usage is TRBJ2-7; D gene uncertain. The CDR3 runs to 11 residues. Germline loops: CDR1 MRHNA, CDR2 SNTAGT. V gave up 5 bases and J gave up 3 bases, with 5 bases separating them. CDR3 amino acids: CASSSLYEQYV. Here the CDR3 DNA reads TGTGCCAGCAGTTCACTCTACGAGCAGTACGTC.

The V gene is TRBV6-2 or TRBV6-3, the J gene TRBJ2-5, with 12 bases identical to TRBD2. The CDR3 totals 15 residues. In germline, CDR1 is MNHEY, CDR2 SVGEGT. The V and J ends lost 5 bases and 4 bases, in that order; junction bases with no gene match: 5. The DNA of the CDR3 is TGTGCCAGCAGTCGTCCGGGACTAGCGGGAGAGACCCAGTACTTC. Protein product: CASSRPGLAGETQYF.

The J gene is TRBJ2-6, the V gene TRBV4-2; perhaps TRBD1 as D (5 bases). The germline CDR1 and CDR2 sequences are LGHNA and YNFKEQ. The V and J ends lost 2 bases and 2 bases respectively, with 10 bases between them. This CDR3 region has 16 residues. The CDR3 DNA sequence: TGTGCCAGCAGCCAACAGACAGCGACTGGGGCCAACGTCCTGACTTTC. The encoded protein is CASSQQTATGANVLTF.

This clone has just one count. The V and J genes are TRBV7-9 and TRBJ1-1, with D hard to call. This CDR3 region has 12 residues. Germline CDR1 and CDR2: SEHNR and FQNEAQ (reference sequence). Trimming cost V 4 bases and J 6 bases, with 9 bases left between them. CDR3 in amino acids: CASSYGLAEAFF. The DNA of the CDR3 is TGTGCCAGCAGCTACGGACTGGCTGAAGCTTTCTTT.

The V and J genes are TRBV7-2 and TRBJ1-2; a possible D gene is TRBD1 (6 bases). V was trimmed by 7 bases and J by 6 bases, leaving 24 bases between them. This CDR3 comprises 16 residues. Germline loops: CDR1 SGHTA, CDR2 FQGNSA. Here the CDR3 reads CASITQVGGGPDGYTF. CDR3 sequence (DNA): TGTGCCAGCATCACGCAGGTTGGGGGGGGGCCGGATGGCTACACCTTC.

V and J are TRBV4-3 and TRBJ1-2; TRBD1 aligns across 11 bases. V lost 4 bases and J lost 2; bases outside the gene matches: 3. The germline gives CDR1 LGHNA, CDR2 YSLEER. CDR3 length: 15 amino acids. The CDR3 nucleotides read TGCGCCAGCAGCCGAGGACAGGGGGCGAACTATGGCTACACCTTC. It encodes CASSRGQGANYGYTF.

V usage is TRBV6-5 and J usage is TRBJ2-1; 9 nucleotides agree with TRBD1. Germline V CDR1 and CDR2: MNHEY, SVGAGI. V lost 6 bases to trimming and J lost 8 bases; unmatched junction nucleotides: 8. The CDR3 contains 14 residues. Here the CDR3 reads CASSRDREGYEQFF. CDR3 nucleotides: TGTGCCAGCAGCCGGGACAGGGAGGGCTATGAGCAGTTCTTC.

The rearrangement uses TRBV5-1 and TRBJ2-5; 10 bases align to TRBD1. In germline, CDR1 is SGHRS, CDR2 YFSETQ. With V trimmed by 3 bases and J by 4 bases, 6 bases remained unmatched. This CDR3 has 15 amino acids. CDR3 bases: TGCGCCAGCAGCTCTGACAGGGGGCGGGGAGAGACCCAGTACTTC. It translates to CASSSDRGRGETQYF.

The J gene is TRBJ2-7, the V gene TRBV6-5; 9 bases are a match to TRBD2. The CDR3 spans 13 residues. Per the germline V gene, CDR1 is MNHEY and CDR2 is SVGAGI. V gave up 2 bases and J gave up 5 bases; unmatched junction bases: 1. The CDR3 sequence is CASSYVAGDEQYF. The DNA for the CDR3 is TGTGCCAGCAGTTACGTAGCGGGAGACGAGCAGTACTTC.

This clone occurred once. The gene calls are TRBV23-1 and TRBJ2-3, with 16 bases fitting TRBD2. TRBV23-1 is flagged as an ORF with uncertain function. CDR3 length equals 20 residues. V gave up 0 bases and J gave up 2 bases; unmatched junction bases: 8. The CDR3 spells CASSQSKGLAGGLDTDTQYF. CDR3 in DNA: TGCGCCAGCAGTCAATCTAAGGGACTAGCGGGGGGGCTTGACACAGATACGCAGTATTTT.

This chain uses TRBV7-2 with TRBJ1-6; D is unresolved. The V gene's germline CDR1 is SGHTA and CDR2 FQGNSA. The CDR3 is 15 residues long. The V end was cut by 4 bases, the J end by 5 bases, with 12 bases between. CDR3 loop: CASSSRLADNSPLHF. The CDR3 nucleotides are TGTGCCAGCAGCTCTAGATTGGCCGATAATTCACCCCTCCACTTT.

This clone was seen only once. The V gene is TRBV7-3, the J gene TRBJ2-7, with 7 bases identical to TRBD2. CDR3 length: 17 residues. Germline assignment: CDR1 SGHTA and CDR2 FQGTGA. V dropped 0 bases and J dropped 0; count of bases not matched to a gene: 8. The chain's CDR3 is CASSLTILASGSYEQYF. The CDR3 region has the DNA TGTGCCAGCAGCTTAACTATTTTAGCTAGCGGCTCCTACGAGCAGTACTTC.